This T cell receptor beta chain was observed in a study of graft-versus-host responses after intestinal transplantation. As to this clone: As yet, its antigen is unknown.

Data came from immunoSEQ multiplex PCR; TCRdb stores just in-frame clones and leaves some out. The data show about 130,000 clones, 85% to 95% seen once. Specimen: unstimulated CD4+ T cells sorted from spleen or lymph node cells, collected before intestinal transplant. The receptor was isolated from a human donor who received an intestinal transplant.

CDR3 amino acids: CASSRTGGEGYEQFF. The CDR3 coding sequence is TGTGCCAGTAGTCGGACAGGGGGAGAGGGGTATGAGCAGTTCTTC. The V call is TRBV19, the J call TRBJ2-1, with 10 bases identical to TRBD1. V gave up 5 bases and J gave up 8 bases; unmatched junction bases: 9. CDR3 length equals 15 residues. Germline CDR1 and CDR2: LNHDA and SQIVND (reference sequence).